This T cell receptor (beta chain) was obtained from a study of neurological immune-mediated disorders. This clonotype occurred a few times. TCRdb redid the calling of the 5' RACE reads with MiXCR, one entry per CDR3 protein. Among 87,000 or so distinct CDR3 sequences listed, roughly 3.5% were seen once. V lost 3 bases, J lost 7 bases, and 8 bases stayed unmatched. Looked up from germline, CDR1 is SGHTA and CDR2 is FQGNSA. This CDR3 contains 15 residues. What was sequenced was PBMCs. The receptor's source is a young woman with multiple sclerosis. The J gene is TRBJ2-1, the V gene TRBV7-2, with 8 positions matching TRBD1. The CDR3 sequence is CASSFDRGGGNEQFF. CDR3 bases: TGTGCCAGCAGCTTTGACAGGGGAGGAGGTAATGAGCAGTTCTTC.